Here is one TCR beta chain with its context. Its antigen is unknown. This sample is drawn from a study of T cell responses to AZD1222 COVID-19 vaccine. Study summary: Combined were second doses at about 4 or about 12 weeks.

Measured with immunoSEQ multiplex PCR; TCRdb has only the in-frame clones, and not every one. The repertoire holds under 150,000 clones, with around 93% as singletons. Study-level points and caveats: In a largely white British group with more females than males, clonal diversity was possibly underestimated. Unmutated variant regions reportedly attract nearly half of all spike-specific TCRs.

Germline-derived CDR1 and CDR2 are SGHNT and YYREEE (reference sequence). This CDR3 region has 14 residues. V was cut by 4 bases and J by 3 bases, with 13 bases left in between. The source material was peripheral blood, sampled on day 0 of AZD1222 vaccination. The receptor's source is an adult in good health. The gene calls are TRBV5-4 and TRBJ2-5; possible D gene TRBD1, 6 bases. The CDR3 is CASSPVGAEETQYF. DNA of the CDR3: TGTGCCAGCAGCCCTGTGGGGGCTGAAGAGACCCAGTACTTC.